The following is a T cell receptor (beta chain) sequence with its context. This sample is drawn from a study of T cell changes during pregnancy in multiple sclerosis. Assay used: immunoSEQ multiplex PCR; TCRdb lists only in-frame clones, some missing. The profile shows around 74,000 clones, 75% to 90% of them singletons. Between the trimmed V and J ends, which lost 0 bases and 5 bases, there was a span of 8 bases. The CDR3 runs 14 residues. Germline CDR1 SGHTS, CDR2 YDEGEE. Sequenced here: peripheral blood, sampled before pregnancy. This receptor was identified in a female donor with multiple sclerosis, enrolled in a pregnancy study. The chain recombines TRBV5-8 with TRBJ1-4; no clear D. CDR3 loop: CASSLGQKNEKLFF. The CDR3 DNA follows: TGTGCCAGCAGCTTGGGGCAGAAAAATGAAAAACTGTTTTTT.